Listed here is a single T cell receptor (beta chain). Its antigen is unidentified. PCR involved 60 Vbeta and 13 Jbeta primers. The repertoire was sequenced with immunoSEQ multiplex PCR; TCRdb's copy has only in-frame clones and lacks some. Here the sample spans just under 70,000 clones, 81% being singletons. The sample originates from a study of cytomegalovirus exposure and HLA in healthy donors. Notes on the study in general: The study flagged roughly 150 TCR beta chains as cytomegalovirus-associated. A later analysis reportedly identified an Asian-associated ancestry cluster as carrying fewer N-insertions than the roughly 700-donor mean. With later analysis, a missense DCLRE1C variant became linked to TCR beta V- and J-gene trimming.

This CDR3 contains 14 residues. Trimming removed 2 bases from V and 4 bases from J, with 11 bases in between. Per germline, CDR1 SGHVS and CDR2 FQNEAQ. The source is a human donor in good health. Sequencing used PBMCs. V is TRBV7-8 and J is TRBJ1-1; D might be TRBD1 (5 bases). The CDR3 sequence: CASSLSGGGTEAFF. CDR3 DNA sequence: TGTGCCAGCAGCTTATCGGGGGGTGGCACTGAAGCTTTCTTT.